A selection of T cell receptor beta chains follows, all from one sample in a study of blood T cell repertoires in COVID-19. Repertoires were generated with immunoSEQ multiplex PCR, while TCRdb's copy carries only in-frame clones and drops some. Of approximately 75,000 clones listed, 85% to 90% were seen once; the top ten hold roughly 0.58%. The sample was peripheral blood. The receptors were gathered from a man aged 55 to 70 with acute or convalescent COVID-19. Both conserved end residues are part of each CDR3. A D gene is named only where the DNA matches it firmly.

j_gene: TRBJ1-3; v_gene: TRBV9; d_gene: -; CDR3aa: CASSEQISGNTIYF
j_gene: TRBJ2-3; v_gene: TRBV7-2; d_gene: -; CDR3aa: CASSASSGGGTDTQYF
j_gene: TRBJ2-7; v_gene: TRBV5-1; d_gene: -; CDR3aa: CASSLSKLHEQYF
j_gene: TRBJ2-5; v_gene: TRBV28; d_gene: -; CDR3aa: CASSLSGKETQYF
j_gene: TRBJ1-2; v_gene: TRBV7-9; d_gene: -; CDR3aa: CASSSDGQRNYGYTF
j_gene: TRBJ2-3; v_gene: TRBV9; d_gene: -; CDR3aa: CASSPFAGNTQYF
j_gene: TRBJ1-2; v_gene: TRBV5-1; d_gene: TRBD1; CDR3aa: CASSTQGEYGYTF
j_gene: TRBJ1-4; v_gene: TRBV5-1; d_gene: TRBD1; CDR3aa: CASSHGPDRGLEKLFF
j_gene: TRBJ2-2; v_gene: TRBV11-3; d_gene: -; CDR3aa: CASSFGAGAANTGELFF
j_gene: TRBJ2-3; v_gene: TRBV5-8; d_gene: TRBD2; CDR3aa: CASSTGLAGFGTDTQYF
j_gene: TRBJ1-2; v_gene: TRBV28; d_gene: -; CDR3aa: CASRVPGPRGGYTF
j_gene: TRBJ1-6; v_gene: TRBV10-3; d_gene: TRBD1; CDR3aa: CAISAGQGSSPLHF
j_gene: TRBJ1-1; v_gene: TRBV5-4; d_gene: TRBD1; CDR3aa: CASSWDSQGTEAFF
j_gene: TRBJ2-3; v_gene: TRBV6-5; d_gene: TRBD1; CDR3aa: CASSRDRGNTDTQYF
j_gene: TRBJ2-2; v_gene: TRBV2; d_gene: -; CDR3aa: CASSDSQGGFTGELFF
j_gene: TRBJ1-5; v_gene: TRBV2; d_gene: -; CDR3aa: CASSEVRGNQPQHF
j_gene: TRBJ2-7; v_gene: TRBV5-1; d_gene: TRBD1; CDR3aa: CASSFSGGYEQYF
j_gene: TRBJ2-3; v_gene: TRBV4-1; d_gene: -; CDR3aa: CASSRPSDTQYF
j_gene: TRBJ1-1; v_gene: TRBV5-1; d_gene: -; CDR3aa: CASSLGGQMNTEAFF
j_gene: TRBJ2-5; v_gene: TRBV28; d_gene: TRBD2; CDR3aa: CASSHFLLAGGGGGETQYF
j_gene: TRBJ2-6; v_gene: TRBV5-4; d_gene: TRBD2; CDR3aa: CASSVAGGANVLTF
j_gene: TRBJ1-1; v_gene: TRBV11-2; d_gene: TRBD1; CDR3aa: CASSLADRGRSEAFF
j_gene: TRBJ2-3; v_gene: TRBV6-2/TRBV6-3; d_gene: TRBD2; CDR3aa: CASSYPSSGRVSDTQYF
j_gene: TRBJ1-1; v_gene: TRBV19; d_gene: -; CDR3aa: CASSIEVIAGTEAFF
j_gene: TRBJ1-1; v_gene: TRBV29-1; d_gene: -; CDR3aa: CSVGRVGTEAFF
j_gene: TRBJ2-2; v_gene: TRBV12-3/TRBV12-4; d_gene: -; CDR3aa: CASSWGDTGELFF
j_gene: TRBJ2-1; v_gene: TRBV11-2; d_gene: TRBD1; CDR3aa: CASSHPGQGAGEQFF
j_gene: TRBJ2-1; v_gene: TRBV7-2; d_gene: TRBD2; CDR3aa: CASSLGGSSGRVNEQFF
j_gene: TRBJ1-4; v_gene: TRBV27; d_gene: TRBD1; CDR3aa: CASSFSRQGGEKLFF
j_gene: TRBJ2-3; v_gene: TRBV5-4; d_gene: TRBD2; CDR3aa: CASSSPLAGAHFTDTQYF
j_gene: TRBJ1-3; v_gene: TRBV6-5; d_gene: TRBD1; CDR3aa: CASSRAGGEGNTIYF
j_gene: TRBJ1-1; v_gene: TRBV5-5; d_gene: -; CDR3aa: CASSLSGVITEAFF
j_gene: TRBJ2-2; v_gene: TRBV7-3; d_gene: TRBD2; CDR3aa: CASSHPSGINTGELFF
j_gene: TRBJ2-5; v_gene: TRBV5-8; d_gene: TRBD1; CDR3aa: CASRKTGAGETQYF
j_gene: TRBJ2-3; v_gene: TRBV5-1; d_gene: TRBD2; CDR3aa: CASSPSGGRGGDTQYF
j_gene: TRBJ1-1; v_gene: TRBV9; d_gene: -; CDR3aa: CASGQSSDRPGAEAFF
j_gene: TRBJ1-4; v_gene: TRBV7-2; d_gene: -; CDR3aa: CASSRQENEKLFF
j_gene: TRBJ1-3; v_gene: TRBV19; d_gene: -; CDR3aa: CASRRDRGSGNTIYF
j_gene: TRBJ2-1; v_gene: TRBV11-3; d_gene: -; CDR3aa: CASSLGGANNEQFF
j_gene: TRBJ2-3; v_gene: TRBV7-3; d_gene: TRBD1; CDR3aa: CASSSPGQGADTQYF
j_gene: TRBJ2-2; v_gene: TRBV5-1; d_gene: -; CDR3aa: CASSARGDPNTGELFF
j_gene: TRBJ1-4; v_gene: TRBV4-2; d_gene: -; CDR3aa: CASSQDEGPGGVKLFF
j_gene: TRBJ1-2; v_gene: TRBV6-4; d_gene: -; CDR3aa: CASSDSAGAHGYTF
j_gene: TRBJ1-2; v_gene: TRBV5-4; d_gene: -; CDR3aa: CASSSTGSRRGYTF
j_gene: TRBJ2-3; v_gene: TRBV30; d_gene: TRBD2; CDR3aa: CAWIRGGREDTQYF
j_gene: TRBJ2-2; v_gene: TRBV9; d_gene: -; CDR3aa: CASGGISGTGELFF
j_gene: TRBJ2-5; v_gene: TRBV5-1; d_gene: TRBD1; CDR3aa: CASSLFGTGRETQYF
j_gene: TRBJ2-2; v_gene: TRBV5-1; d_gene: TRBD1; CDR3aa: CASSPRTGATGELFF
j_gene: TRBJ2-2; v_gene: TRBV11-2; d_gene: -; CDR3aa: CASTRTVENTGELFF
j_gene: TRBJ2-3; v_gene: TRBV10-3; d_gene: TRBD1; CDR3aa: CAISASTGADTQYF
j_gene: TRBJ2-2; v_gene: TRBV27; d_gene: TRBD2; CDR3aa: CASSPRGGTTGELFF